A selection of T cell receptor beta chains follows, all from one sample in a study of blood T cell repertoires in COVID-19. Profiled with immunoSEQ multiplex PCR; TCRdb holds only in-frame clones, not every one. The sample gives a few hundred thousand clones, around 84% of which show up once; about 3.6% is in the top ten. The sequenced material came from peripheral blood. These receptor sequences come from a woman under 30 with acute or convalescent COVID-19. The CDR3 runs from the conserved cysteine through the conserved F or W.

V: TRBV12-5; length: 15; CDR3: CASGLPRPDSYGYTF
V: TRBV10-3; length: 15; CDR3: CAISESRQGNTEAFF
V: TRBV27; length: 14; CDR3: CASSSQDSGNTIYF
V: TRBV28; length: 20; CDR3: CASSSGGVGDSQLGANVLTF
V: TRBV9; length: 22; CDR3: CASSATRTSALEDASSYNEQFF
V: TRBV3-1/TRBV3-2; length: 14; CDR3: CASSQDARTDTQYF
V: TRBV7-3; length: 16; CDR3: CASSAGTSGVTDTQYF
V: TRBV5-1; length: 13; CDR3: CASSTDPNYGYTF
V: TRBV7-8; length: 13; CDR3: CASTISPDTEAFF
V: TRBV18; length: 13; CDR3: CASSPGNRETQYF
V: TRBV11-2; length: 19; CDR3: CASSFRLLLAGGLSYEQYF
V: TRBV13; length: 17; CDR3: CASSLSGQVGGVYGYTF
V: TRBV9; length: 12; CDR3: CASSPLNSPLHF
V: TRBV9; length: 15; CDR3: CASSSSSGGNNEQFF
V: TRBV5-8; length: 18; CDR3: CASSFDWTGSESNQPQHF
V: TRBV27; length: 15; CDR3: CASSLGQGFSYEQYF
V: TRBV18; length: 14; CDR3: CASSPRREGWGYTF
V: TRBV7-2; length: 14; CDR3: CASSLPNSNTEAFF
V: TRBV7-9; length: 15; CDR3: CASSFSSGANYGYTF
V: TRBV5-1; length: 15; CDR3: CASSRQASGANVLTF
V: TRBV7-9; length: 16; CDR3: CASSFATLSGTYEQYF
V: TRBV5-4; length: 15; CDR3: CASSVAWDRESEQYF
V: TRBV13; length: 12; CDR3: CASSLHYNEQFF
V: TRBV6-6; length: 13; CDR3: CASSYETGAEAFF
V: TRBV18; length: 14; CDR3: CASADRDNYNEQFF
V: TRBV19; length: 13; CDR3: CASSGQGGETQYF
V: TRBV27; length: 14; CDR3: CASSSSRRLYEQYF
V: TRBV30; length: 13; CDR3: CAWSGGLQDTQYF
V: TRBV3-1/TRBV3-2; length: 14; CDR3: CASREGSGGYEQYF
V: TRBV19; length: 15; CDR3: CASTLDRGGGTEAFF